This T cell receptor (beta chain) was captured by sequencing in a study of T cell responses to AZD1222 COVID-19 vaccine listed by TCRdb under 2021. Study-level background: A total of around 240 trial participants underwent TCR sequencing, of whom roughly 210 had received two doses of AZD1222 and around 26 had received two doses of the MenACWY control vaccine. Trial participants were enrolled by age into 18-55, 56-69 and 70-plus year subgroups, with roughly 160, 29 and 62 TCR-sequenced participants respectively. The full study reports these points: Conclusions about previously exposed vaccinees were limited because only six AZD1222 recipients were SARS-CoV-2 seropositive at baseline. After two AZD1222 doses, both the breadth and the depth of spike-specific TCRs were significantly higher than at day 0 and than in MenACWY recipients. In the small 56-69-year group, the increase in depth fell short of significance, most likely because of low power. Because no samples from the day 14 peak response were available, repertoires could be characterized only after the peak T cell response. The whole spike protein was spanned by vaccine-associated CD4 TCRs, and dominant responses were seen in regions 160-218 and 743-854. Participants were mostly white British, with more females than males. The authors suggested clonal diversity may have been underestimated. Reportedly, close to half of the unique spike-specific TCRs recognized epitopes lying outside the regions that are mutated in the B.1.351 and B.1.1.7 variants.

The CDR3 regions of human TCRbeta chains were analyzed by immunosequencing. As for the authors' bioinformatics: Repertoire TCRs were matched against a reference library of SARS-CoV-2-specific TCRs generated with the MIRA antigen-specificity platform. Breadth was defined as the fraction of unique TCRs that were SARS-CoV-2-associated, and depth was defined as the fraction of total T cells that were SARS-CoV-2-associated. Using the MIRA data, every spike-specific TCR was mapped to the spike region that the TCR reacted to and assigned to either a CD4 or a CD8 class. Log10-transformed breadth and depth values were compared by one-way ANOVA with Sidak's multiple comparisons tests. The source is immuneACCESS, and TCRdb retained only in-frame sequences with V and J called. Part of the clones is not carried over; for the studies checked, unresolved V genes explain less than half of this, and the remainder is unexplained. V, J and clone size were drawn from that table, and D and trimming were deduced from the DNA. The sample table records about 140,000 clones; roughly 90% of these occur just once. In total, the top ten clones hold 1.6% of the sample.

The sample's time point label, decoded: about 28 days (+/-7) after the second vaccine dose. Because spike-specific TCR depth and breadth did not differ between the two schedules, AZD1222 recipients who got a second dose at roughly 4 weeks were pooled with those who got a second dose at roughly 12 weeks. The vaccinee samples were drawn from two UK trials, COV001 and COV002, one of which was a single-blind randomized controlled phase 2/3 trial testing AZD1222 (ChAdOx1 nCoV-19) in healthy adults. For TCRbeta chain sequencing, PBMC samples from trial participants were taken at day 0 and at day 28 after the second dose. V is shortened by 3 bases, J by 0 bases, and the region joining them spans 6 bases. The CDR3 covers 14 residues, taking in both the cysteine and the phenylalanine. Only the CDR3 portion is preserved as DNA: 42 bases, with reading frame beginning at the first base. As encoded in the germline V gene, CDR1 is MDHEN while CDR2 is SYDVKM.

Concerning this clone itself: The target of this receptor is not known. Base qualities are not provided; no much larger clone lies one nucleotide away.

This specimen consisted of peripheral blood, obtained 28 days after the second AZD1222 dose. Recombination linked TRBV28 to TRBJ1-5, with the D gene not clear enough to name. The clonotype was recovered from an adult who received the AZD1222 COVID-19 vaccine. The CDR3 region reads CASSFKISNQPQHF. The nucleotide sequence is TGTGCCAGCAGTTTTAAGATTAGCAATCAGCCCCAGCATTTT.